The clone carrying this TCR beta chain was detected a few times. Its target is unknown. The sample belongs to a study of response to subunit inactivated influenza vaccine. TCRdb re-derived calls from the RT-PCR reads in MiXCR, one entry per CDR3 protein. This sample has 400,000 to 650,000 distinct CDR3 sequences; roughly 7.9% occur once, and the top ten carry around 14%. Whole-study findings and limits: Each seasonal influenza vaccination recruits few new T cells, the authors suggested.

V was pared by 6 bases and J by 2 bases, with 9 bases between. Germline assignment: CDR1 DFQATT and CDR2 SNEGSKA (reference sequence). The CDR3 has 12 residues. This chain links TRBV20-1 with TRBJ2-3; perhaps TRBD2 as D (6 bases). The sequence was obtained from a man between 50 and 70 years old who received an inactivated influenza vaccine. This material consisted of PBMCs from blood, taken around 25 months after vaccination. The CDR3 DNA sequence: TGCAGTGCCTGGACTAACACAGATACGCAGTATTTT. Translated, it gives CSAWTNTDTQYF.